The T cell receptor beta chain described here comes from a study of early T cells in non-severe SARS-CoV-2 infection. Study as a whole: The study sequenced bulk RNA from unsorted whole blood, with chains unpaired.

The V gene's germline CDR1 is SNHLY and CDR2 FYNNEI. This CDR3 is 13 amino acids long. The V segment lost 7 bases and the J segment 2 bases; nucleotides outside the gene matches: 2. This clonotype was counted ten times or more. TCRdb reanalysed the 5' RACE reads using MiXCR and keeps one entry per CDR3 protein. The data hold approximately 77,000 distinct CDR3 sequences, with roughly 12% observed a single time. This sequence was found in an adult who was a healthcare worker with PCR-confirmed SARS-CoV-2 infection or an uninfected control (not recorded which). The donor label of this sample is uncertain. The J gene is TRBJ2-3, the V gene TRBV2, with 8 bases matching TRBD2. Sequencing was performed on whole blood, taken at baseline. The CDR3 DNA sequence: TGTGCCAGCATTAGCGGGATCACAGATACGCAGTATTTT. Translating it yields CASISGITDTQYF. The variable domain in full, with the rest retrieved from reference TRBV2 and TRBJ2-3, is EPEVTQTPSHQVTQMGQEVILRCVPISNHLYFYWYRQILGQKVEFLVSFYNNEISEKSEIFDDQFSVERPDGSNFTLKIRSTKLEDSAMYFCASISGITDTQYFGPGTRLTVL.